This T cell receptor (beta chain) is from a study of cytomegalovirus exposure and HLA in healthy donors. Study-wide results and caveats: Some public TCRs appeared in many individuals, while most sequences were rare. Reportedly, TCR beta sequences accurately predicted HLA-A and HLA-B alleles in most subjects.

As regards this clone: Its cognate antigen is unknown.

PCR primers comprised 60 Vbeta and 13 Jbeta primers. Data came from immunoSEQ multiplex PCR; TCRdb stores just in-frame clones and leaves some out. The sample is made up of tens of thousands of clones, and the top ten hold under 7% of it. This CDR3 has 12 residues. The germline gives CDR1 SGDLS, CDR2 YYNGEE. V lost 5 bases to trimming and J lost 7 bases, with 10 bases between them. What was sequenced was PBMCs. This sequence originates from a man aged 30 to 45 in good health and CMV-seropositive. V and J are TRBV9 and TRBJ2-1; a weak D match, TRBD2 (5 bases). DNA for the CDR3: TGTGCCAGCAGAGTATCGGGGAATGAGCAGTTCTTC. This encodes CASRVSGNEQFF.